These T cell receptor beta chains were read from a single sample in a study of T cell responses to AZD1222 COVID-19 vaccine. Method: immunoSEQ multiplex PCR; TCRdb's copy keeps in-frame clones and lacks some. The table records 200,000 to 250,000 clones, approximately 94% of them present only once. The starting material was peripheral blood, obtained 28 days after the second dose of the MenACWY control vaccine. These receptors were taken from an adult who received the MenACWY meningococcal vaccine as a control. CDR3s include the opening cysteine and the closing phenylalanine or tryptophan. Fields, in order: CDR3 length, clone size, J gene, D gene, V gene, CDR3 protein, CDR3 DNA. D genes are given only for firm matches. Expanded clones get a size class; other rows say once, few or many, or leave the size out.

length: 17; size: -; J: TRBJ1-5; D: TRBD1; V: TRBV6-1; CDR3: CASSEAGRTGAYQPQHF; DNA: TGTGCCAGCAGTGAAGCGGGACGGACAGGCGCCTATCAGCCCCAGCATTTT
length: 15; size: -; J: TRBJ1-5; D: TRBD1; V: TRBV19; CDR3: CASSPGTGGGQPQHF; DNA: TGTGCCAGTAGTCCCGGGACAGGGGGTGGACAGCCCCAGCATTTT
length: 13; size: -; J: TRBJ1-1; D: -; V: TRBV12-3/TRBV12-4; CDR3: CASSLKVNTEAFF; DNA: TGTGCCAGCAGTTTAAAGGTGAACACTGAAGCTTTCTTT
length: 15; size: once; J: TRBJ2-7; D: TRBD1; V: TRBV15; CDR3: CATSREQGTSYEQYF; DNA: TGTGCCACCAGCAGAGAACAGGGGACCTCCTACGAGCAGTACTTC
length: 16; size: -; J: TRBJ1-4; D: TRBD1; V: TRBV7-2; CDR3: CASSLNFAQGDEKLFF; DNA: TGTGCCAGCAGCTTGAATTTCGCACAGGGGGATGAAAAACTGTTTTTT
length: 15; size: -; J: TRBJ2-1; D: TRBD2; V: TRBV27; CDR3: CASSFLAGRDNEQFF; DNA: TGTGCCAGCAGTTTCCTAGCGGGGAGGGACAATGAGCAGTTCTTC
length: 13; size: -; J: TRBJ2-7; D: TRBD1; V: TRBV29-1; CDR3: CSVWGQGTYEQYF; DNA: TGCAGCGTATGGGGACAGGGAACCTACGAGCAGTACTTC
length: 16; size: -; J: TRBJ2-7; D: -; V: TRBV14; CDR3: CASSQVVGIRVNEQYF; DNA: TGTGCCAGCAGCCAAGTTGTCGGGATAAGAGTCAACGAGCAGTACTTC
length: 14; size: -; J: TRBJ2-7; D: -; V: TRBV7-2; CDR3: CASSLAEQSYEQYF; DNA: TGTGCCAGCAGCTTAGCCGAACAGTCCTACGAGCAGTACTTC
length: 15; size: -; J: TRBJ2-5; D: TRBD1; V: TRBV5-6; CDR3: CASSIDRGRWETQYF; DNA: TGTGCCAGCAGCATAGACAGGGGGCGATGGGAGACCCAGTACTTC
length: 14; size: once; J: TRBJ2-3; D: -; V: TRBV6-5; CDR3: CASSYSEGGDTQYF; DNA: TGTGCCAGCAGTTACTCCGAGGGGGGGGATACGCAGTATTTT
length: 15; size: once; J: TRBJ1-5; D: -; V: TRBV11-2; CDR3: CASNLMDIPGQPQHF; DNA: TGTGCCAGCAACCTTATGGACATCCCAGGGCAGCCCCAGCATTTT
length: 16; size: once; J: TRBJ2-3; D: -; V: TRBV28; CDR3: CASSLGGWVSTDTQYF; DNA: TGTGCCAGCAGTTTAGGAGGGTGGGTCAGCACAGATACGCAGTATTTT
length: 15; size: -; J: TRBJ2-1; D: -; V: TRBV4-2; CDR3: CASSPGGVAYNEQFF; DNA: TGTGCCAGCAGCCCCGGAGGGGTCGCCTACAATGAGCAGTTCTTC
length: 17; size: once; J: TRBJ2-2; D: -; V: TRBV5-1; CDR3: CASSLRRLGDLTGELFF; DNA: TGCGCCAGCAGCTTGCGTCGACTAGGGGATCTCACCGGGGAGCTGTTTTTT
length: 17; size: -; J: TRBJ2-7; D: TRBD2; V: TRBV5-4; CDR3: CASSYLGLAGGSYEQYF; DNA: TGTGCCAGCAGCTATCTAGGACTAGCGGGGGGCTCCTACGAGCAGTACTTC
length: 15; size: -; J: TRBJ2-1; D: -; V: TRBV5-1; CDR3: CASSLAGGAYNEQFF; DNA: TGCGCCAGCAGCTTGGCTGGTGGGGCCTACAATGAGCAGTTCTTC
length: 15; size: -; J: TRBJ2-3; D: TRBD2; V: TRBV5-4; CDR3: CASSSSGGAGDTQYF; DNA: TGTGCCAGCAGCTCCAGCGGGGGGGCGGGAGATACGCAGTATTTT
length: 14; size: -; J: TRBJ1-6; D: -; V: TRBV5-4; CDR3: CASSFSGNNSPLHF; DNA: TGTGCCAGCAGCTTCTCCGGAAATAATTCACCCCTCCACTTT
length: 15; size: -; J: TRBJ2-7; D: TRBD1; V: TRBV28; CDR3: CASSTPGQGVYEQYF; DNA: TGTGCCAGCAGTACCCCGGGACAGGGGGTCTACGAGCAGTACTTC
length: 16; size: -; J: TRBJ2-3; D: TRBD1; V: TRBV4-2; CDR3: CASSQEGQGNADTQYF; DNA: TGTGCCAGCAGCCAAGAGGGACAGGGTAATGCAGATACGCAGTATTTT
length: 14; size: -; J: TRBJ1-2; D: TRBD1; V: TRBV2; CDR3: CASSDGDRDYGYTF; DNA: TGTGCCAGCAGTGATGGGGACAGGGACTATGGCTACACCTTC
length: 14; size: -; J: TRBJ2-1; D: -; V: TRBV28; CDR3: CASSFSSSYNEQFF; DNA: TGTGCCAGCAGTTTTAGCAGCTCCTACAATGAGCAGTTCTTC
length: 12; size: -; J: TRBJ1-1; D: -; V: TRBV10-3; CDR3: CAISEVGTEAFF; DNA: TGTGCCATCAGTGAGGTGGGGACGGAAGCTTTCTTT
length: 13; size: -; J: TRBJ2-1; D: -; V: TRBV3-1/TRBV3-2; CDR3: CASSLELYNEQFF; DNA: TGTGCCAGCAGTCTTGAGCTCTACAATGAGCAGTTCTTC
length: 14; size: -; J: TRBJ1-1; D: -; V: TRBV6-5; CDR3: CASSRKLGNTEAFF; DNA: TGTGCCAGCAGCCGGAAGTTAGGGAACACTGAAGCTTTCTTT
length: 16; size: -; J: TRBJ2-3; D: TRBD1; V: TRBV9; CDR3: CASSAGTGTSTDTQYF; DNA: TGTGCCAGCAGCGCCGGGACAGGGACTAGCACAGATACGCAGTATTTT
length: 15; size: once; J: TRBJ1-6; D: -; V: TRBV3-1/TRBV3-2; CDR3: CASSQEGRWNSPLHF; DNA: TGTGCCAGCAGCCAAGAGGGCAGGTGGAATTCACCCCTCCACTTT
length: 14; size: -; J: TRBJ2-3; D: -; V: TRBV30; CDR3: CAWSVIVEGVTQYF; DNA: TGTGCCTGGAGTGTAATAGTTGAGGGAGTGACGCAGTATTTT
length: 14; size: -; J: TRBJ1-2; D: TRBD1; V: TRBV7-2; CDR3: CASSPRQGSYGYTF; DNA: TGTGCCAGCAGCCCCCGACAGGGCAGCTATGGCTACACCTTC
length: 16; size: -; J: TRBJ2-5; D: -; V: TRBV3-1/TRBV3-2; CDR3: CASSHAPAAGQETQYF; DNA: TGTGCCAGCAGCCATGCCCCGGCGGCGGGGCAAGAGACCCAGTACTTC
length: 12; size: -; J: TRBJ1-4; D: -; V: TRBV2; CDR3: CASKALNEKLFF; DNA: TGTGCCAGCAAAGCTTTAAATGAAAAACTGTTTTTT
length: 19; size: -; J: TRBJ2-5; D: -; V: TRBV15; CDR3: CATSRVNGQGSGRRETQYF; DNA: TGTGCCACCAGCAGAGTGAATGGACAGGGCAGCGGGAGGCGGGAGACCCAGTACTTC
length: 14; size: few; J: TRBJ1-5; D: -; V: TRBV5-5; CDR3: CASSLERTNQPQHF; DNA: TGTGCCAGCAGCTTGGAACGGACAAATCAGCCCCAGCATTTT
length: 15; size: -; J: TRBJ2-5; D: TRBD2; V: TRBV10-2; CDR3: CASSEGLAGRQTQYF; DNA: TGCGCCAGCAGTGAGGGACTAGCGGGACGACAGACCCAGTACTTC
length: 13; size: -; J: TRBJ2-7; D: TRBD2; V: TRBV5-5; CDR3: CASSWTSGYEQYF; DNA: TGTGCCAGCAGCTGGACTAGCGGCTACGAGCAGTACTTC